This T cell receptor beta chain was identified during a study of tumor and adjacent non-tumor tissue in lung cancer. Regarding the study as a whole: In normal lung, the top 100 clones were significantly more dominant than in tumor.

With respect to this clonotype: Antigen: not known. It may be a read error: a sequence one base away is much more abundant.

This sample's RNA came from whole unsorted tissue. Distant lung tissue was collected more than 3 cm away from the tumor edge. The library came from three nested PCR rounds adapted from ARM-PCR protocols. TCRdb called the multiplex PCR reads again in MiXCR, with one record for every CDR3 protein. The table has roughly 75,000 distinct CDR3 sequences, 80% to 90% seen once. The sequencing input was distant non-tumor lung tissue. The clonotype originates from a man between 60 and 70 years old with non-small cell lung cancer.

The DNA for the CDR3 is TGTGCCACCAGTTTAATCAATGAGCAGTTCTTC. This translates into CATSLINEQFF. The chain employs TRBV12-3 or TRBV12-4 and TRBJ2-1; no definite D call. CDR3 length: 11 residues.